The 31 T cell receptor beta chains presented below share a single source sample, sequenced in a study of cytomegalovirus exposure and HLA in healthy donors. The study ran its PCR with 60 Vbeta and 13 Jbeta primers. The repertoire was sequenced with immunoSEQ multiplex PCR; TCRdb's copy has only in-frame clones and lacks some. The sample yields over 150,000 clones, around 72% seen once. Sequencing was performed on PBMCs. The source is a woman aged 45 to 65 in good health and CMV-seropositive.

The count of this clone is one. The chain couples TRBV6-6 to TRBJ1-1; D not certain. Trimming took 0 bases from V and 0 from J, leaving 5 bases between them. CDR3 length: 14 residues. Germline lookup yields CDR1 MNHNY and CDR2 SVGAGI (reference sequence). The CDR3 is CASSYSEMNTEAFF. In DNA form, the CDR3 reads TGTGCCAGCAGTTACTCTGAGATGAACACTGAAGCTTTCTTT.

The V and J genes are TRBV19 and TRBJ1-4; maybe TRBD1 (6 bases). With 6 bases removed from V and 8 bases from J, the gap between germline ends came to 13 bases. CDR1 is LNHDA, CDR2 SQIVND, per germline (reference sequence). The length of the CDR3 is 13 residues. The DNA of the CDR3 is TGTGCCAGTAGGGGGGCGATAGGAGAAAAACTGTTTTTT. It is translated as CASRGAIGEKLFF.

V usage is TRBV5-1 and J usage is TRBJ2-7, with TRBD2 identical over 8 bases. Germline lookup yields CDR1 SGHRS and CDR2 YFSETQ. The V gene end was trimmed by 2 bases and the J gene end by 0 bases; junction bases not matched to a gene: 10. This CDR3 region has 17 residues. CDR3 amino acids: CASSFLAGFEDSYEQYF. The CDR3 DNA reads TGCGCCAGCAGCTTTTTAGCGGGATTTGAAGACTCCTACGAGCAGTACTTC.

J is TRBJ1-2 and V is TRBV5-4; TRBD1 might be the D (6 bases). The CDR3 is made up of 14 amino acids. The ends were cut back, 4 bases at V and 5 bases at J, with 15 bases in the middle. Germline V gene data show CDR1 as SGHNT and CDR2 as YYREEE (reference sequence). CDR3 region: CASSRDRPAYGYTF. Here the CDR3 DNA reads TGTGCCAGCAGCCGTGACAGGCCCGCGTATGGCTACACCTTC.

CDR3: CASSLPQTEAFF. The DNA for the CDR3 is TGTGCCAGCAGTTTACCCCAGACTGAAGCTTTCTTT. This chain joins TRBV28 and TRBJ1-1; D ambiguous. CDR1 is MDHEN and CDR2 is SYDVKM in the germline V gene. The CDR3 length is 12 residues. Trimming took 2 bases from V and 5 from J, leaving 6 bases between them.

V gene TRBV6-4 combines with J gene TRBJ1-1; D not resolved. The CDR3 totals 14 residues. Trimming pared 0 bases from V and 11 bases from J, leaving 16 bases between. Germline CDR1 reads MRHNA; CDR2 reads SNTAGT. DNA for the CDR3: TGTGCCAGCAGTGACTCGTTTCGGTCCGAGGTGGCTTTCTTT. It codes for CASSDSFRSEVAFF.

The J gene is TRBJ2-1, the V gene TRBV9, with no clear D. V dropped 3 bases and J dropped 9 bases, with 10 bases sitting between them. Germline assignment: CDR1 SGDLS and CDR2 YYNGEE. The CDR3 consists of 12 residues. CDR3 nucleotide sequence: TGTGCCAGCAGCGCTCGTAACGGTGAGCAGTTCTTC. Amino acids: CASSARNGEQFF.

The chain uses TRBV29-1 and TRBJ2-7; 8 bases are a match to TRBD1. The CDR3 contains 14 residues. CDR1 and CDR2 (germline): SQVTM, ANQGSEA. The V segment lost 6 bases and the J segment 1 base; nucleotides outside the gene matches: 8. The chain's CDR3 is CSVAGTGDSYEQYF. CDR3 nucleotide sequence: TGCAGCGTAGCCGGGACAGGCGATTCCTACGAGCAGTACTTC.

For the CDR3, the DNA is TGTGCCAGCTCACCAACACTAGCGGGGGGCTCCTACGAGCAGTACTTC. Translating it yields CASSPTLAGGSYEQYF. The rearrangement joins TRBV18 to TRBJ2-7; 12 nucleotides match TRBD2. The CDR3 is 16 amino acids. The germline CDR1 and CDR2 sequences are KGHSH and LQKENI. The J segment lost 0 bases and the V segment lost 2 bases, leaving 2 bases of the junction unmatched.

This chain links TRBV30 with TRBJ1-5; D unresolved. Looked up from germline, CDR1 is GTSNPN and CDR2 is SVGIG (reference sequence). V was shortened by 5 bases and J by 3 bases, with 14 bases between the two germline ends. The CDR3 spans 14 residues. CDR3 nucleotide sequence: TGTGCCTGGGGTTCCACCACTGTCAATCAGCCCCAGCATTTT. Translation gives CAWGSTTVNQPQHF. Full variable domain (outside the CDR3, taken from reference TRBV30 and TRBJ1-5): SQTIHQWPATLVQPVGSPLSLECTVEGTSNPNLYWYRQAAGRGLQLLFYSVGIGQISSEVPQNLSASRPQDRQFILSSKKLLLSDSGFYLCAWGSTTVNQPQHFGDGTRLSIL.

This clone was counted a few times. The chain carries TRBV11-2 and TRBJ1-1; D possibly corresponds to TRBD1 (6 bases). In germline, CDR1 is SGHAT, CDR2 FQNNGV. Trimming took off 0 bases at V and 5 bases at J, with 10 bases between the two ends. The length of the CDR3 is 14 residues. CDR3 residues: CASSLDPTGTEAFF. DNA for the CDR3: TGTGCCAGCAGCTTAGATCCCACAGGGACTGAAGCTTTCTTT.

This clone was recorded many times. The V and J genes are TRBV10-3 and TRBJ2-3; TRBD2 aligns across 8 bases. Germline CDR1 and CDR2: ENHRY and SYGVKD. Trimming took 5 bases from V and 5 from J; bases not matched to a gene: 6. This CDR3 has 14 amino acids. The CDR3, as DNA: TGTGCCATCAGTCACGGGACTAGAGGAGATACGCAGTATTTT. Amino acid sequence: CAISHGTRGDTQYF.

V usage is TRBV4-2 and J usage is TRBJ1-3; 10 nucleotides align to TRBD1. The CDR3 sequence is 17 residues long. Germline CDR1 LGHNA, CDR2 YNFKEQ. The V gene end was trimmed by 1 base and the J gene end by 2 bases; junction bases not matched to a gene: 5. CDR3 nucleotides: TGTGCCAGCAGCCAAGGGCCGGGACAGGGGACTGGAAACACCATATATTTT. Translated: CASSQGPGQGTGNTIYF.

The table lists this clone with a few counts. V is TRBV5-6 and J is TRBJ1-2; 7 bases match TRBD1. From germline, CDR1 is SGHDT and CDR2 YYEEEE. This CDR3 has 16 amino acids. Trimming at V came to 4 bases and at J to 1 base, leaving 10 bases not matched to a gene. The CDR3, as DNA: TGTGCCAGCAGCCATCGGGGACAGCTAAGTAACTATGGCTACACCTTC. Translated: CASSHRGQLSNYGYTF.

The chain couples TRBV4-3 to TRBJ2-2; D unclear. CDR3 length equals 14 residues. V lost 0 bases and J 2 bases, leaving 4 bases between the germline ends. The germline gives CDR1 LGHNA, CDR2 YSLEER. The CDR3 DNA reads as TGCGCCAGCAGCCAAGATATAAACACCGGGGAGCTGTTTTTT. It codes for CASSQDINTGELFF.

This CDR3 is CAWSINGDQPQHF. The DNA for the CDR3 is TGTGCCTGGAGTATTAACGGGGATCAGCCCCAGCATTTT. J is TRBJ1-5 and V is TRBV30; no clear D. The germline V gene has CDR1 GTSNPN and CDR2 SVGIG (reference sequence). This CDR3 region has 13 residues. Trimming stripped 2 bases from V and 5 bases from J, with 10 bases between.

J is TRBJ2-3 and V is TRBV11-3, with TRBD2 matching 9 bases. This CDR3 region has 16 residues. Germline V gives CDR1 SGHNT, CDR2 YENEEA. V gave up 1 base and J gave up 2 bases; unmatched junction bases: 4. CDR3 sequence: CASSLAAGGNTDTQYF. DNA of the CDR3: TGTGCCAGCAGCTTAGCGGCGGGGGGGAACACAGATACGCAGTATTTT.

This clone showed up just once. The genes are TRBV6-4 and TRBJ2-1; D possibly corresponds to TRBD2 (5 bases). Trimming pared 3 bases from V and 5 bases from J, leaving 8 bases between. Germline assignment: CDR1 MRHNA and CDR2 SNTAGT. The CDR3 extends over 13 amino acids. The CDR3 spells CASSEGRHNEQFF. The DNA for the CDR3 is TGTGCCAGCAGTGAAGGGAGACACAATGAGCAGTTCTTC.

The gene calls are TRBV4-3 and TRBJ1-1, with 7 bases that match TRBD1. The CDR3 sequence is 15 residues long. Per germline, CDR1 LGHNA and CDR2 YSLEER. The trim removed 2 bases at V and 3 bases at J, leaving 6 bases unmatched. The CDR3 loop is CASSQTMGQYTEAFF. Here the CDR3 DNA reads TGCGCCAGCAGCCAAACAATGGGACAGTACACTGAAGCTTTCTTT.

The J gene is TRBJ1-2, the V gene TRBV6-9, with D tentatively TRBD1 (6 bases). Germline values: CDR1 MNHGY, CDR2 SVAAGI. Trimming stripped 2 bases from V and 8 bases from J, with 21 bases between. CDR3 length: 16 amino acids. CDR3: CASSYVGAGLFCGYTF. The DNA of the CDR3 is TGTGCCAGCAGTTATGTGGGGGCAGGCCTGTTCTGCGGCTACACCTTC.

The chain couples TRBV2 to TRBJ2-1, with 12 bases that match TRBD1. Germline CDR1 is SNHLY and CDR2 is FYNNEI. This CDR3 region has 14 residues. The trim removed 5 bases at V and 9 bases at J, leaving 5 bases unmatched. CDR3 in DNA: TGTGCCAGCAGTAGGGACAGGGGGCAGGGTGAGCAGTTCTTC. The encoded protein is CASSRDRGQGEQFF.

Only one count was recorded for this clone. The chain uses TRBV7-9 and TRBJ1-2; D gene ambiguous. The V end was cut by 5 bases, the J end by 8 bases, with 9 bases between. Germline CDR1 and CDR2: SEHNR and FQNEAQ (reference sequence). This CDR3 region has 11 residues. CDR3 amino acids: CASSLTLGYTF. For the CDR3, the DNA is TGTGCCAGCAGCCTAACACTAGGCTACACCTTC. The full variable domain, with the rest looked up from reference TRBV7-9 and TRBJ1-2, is DTGVSQNPRHKITKRGQNVTFRCDPISEHNRLYWYRQTLGQGPEFLTYFQNEAQLEKSRLLSDRFSAERPKGSFSTLEIQRTEQGDSAMYLCASSLTLGYTFGSGTRLTVV.

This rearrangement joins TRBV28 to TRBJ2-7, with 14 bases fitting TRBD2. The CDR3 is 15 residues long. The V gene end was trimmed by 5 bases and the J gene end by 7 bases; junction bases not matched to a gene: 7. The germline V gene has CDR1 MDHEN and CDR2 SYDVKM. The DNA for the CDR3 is TGTGCCAGCAGTCCAGGGACTAGCGGGAGAGGGGAGCAGTACTTC. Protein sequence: CASSPGTSGRGEQYF.

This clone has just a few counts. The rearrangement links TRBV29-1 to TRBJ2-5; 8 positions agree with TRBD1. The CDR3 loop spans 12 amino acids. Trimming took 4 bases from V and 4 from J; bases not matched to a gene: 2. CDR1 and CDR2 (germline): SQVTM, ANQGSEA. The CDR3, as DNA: TGCAGCGTTGGCGGACAGGGAGAGACCCAGTACTTC. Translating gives CSVGGQGETQYF. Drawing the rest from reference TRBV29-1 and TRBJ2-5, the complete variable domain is SAVISQKPSRDICQRGTSLTIQCQVDSQVTMMFWYRQQPGQSLTLIATANQGSEATYESGFVIDKFPISRPNLTFSTLTVSNMSPEDSSIYLCSVGGQGETQYFGPGTRLLVL.

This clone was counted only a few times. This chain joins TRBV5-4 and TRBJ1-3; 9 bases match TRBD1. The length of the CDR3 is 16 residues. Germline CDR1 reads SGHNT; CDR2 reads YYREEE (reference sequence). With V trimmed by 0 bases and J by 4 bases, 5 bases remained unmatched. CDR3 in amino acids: CASSLAPGQGGNTIYF. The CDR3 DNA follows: TGTGCCAGCAGCTTGGCCCCGGGACAGGGCGGAAACACCATATATTTT.

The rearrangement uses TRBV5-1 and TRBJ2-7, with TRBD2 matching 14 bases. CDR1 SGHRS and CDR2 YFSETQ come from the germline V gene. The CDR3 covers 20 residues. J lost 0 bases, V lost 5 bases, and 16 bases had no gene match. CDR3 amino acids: CASRVSGTSGSPGSSYEQYF. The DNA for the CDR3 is TGCGCCAGCAGGGTCTCCGGGACTAGCGGGAGTCCGGGGAGCTCCTACGAGCAGTACTTC.

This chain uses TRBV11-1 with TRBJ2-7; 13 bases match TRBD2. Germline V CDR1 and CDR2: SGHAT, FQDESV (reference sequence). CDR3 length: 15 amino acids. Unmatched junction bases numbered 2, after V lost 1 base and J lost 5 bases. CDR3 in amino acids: CASSLGTSGSHEQYF. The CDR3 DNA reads TGTGCCAGCAGCTTAGGGACTAGCGGGAGCCACGAGCAGTACTTC.

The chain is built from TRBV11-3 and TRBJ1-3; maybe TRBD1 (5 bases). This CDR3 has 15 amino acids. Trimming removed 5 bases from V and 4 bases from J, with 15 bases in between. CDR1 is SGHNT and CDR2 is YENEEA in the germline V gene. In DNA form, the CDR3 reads TGTGCCAGCAGCGCGGGACGGCTTCGAGGAAACACCATATATTTT. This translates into CASSAGRLRGNTIYF.

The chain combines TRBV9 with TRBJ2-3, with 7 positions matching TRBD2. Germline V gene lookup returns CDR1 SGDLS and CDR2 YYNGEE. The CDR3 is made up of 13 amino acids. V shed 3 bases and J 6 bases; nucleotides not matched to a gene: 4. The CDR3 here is CASSALAADTQYF. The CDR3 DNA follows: TGTGCCAGCAGCGCCCTAGCGGCCGATACGCAGTATTTT.

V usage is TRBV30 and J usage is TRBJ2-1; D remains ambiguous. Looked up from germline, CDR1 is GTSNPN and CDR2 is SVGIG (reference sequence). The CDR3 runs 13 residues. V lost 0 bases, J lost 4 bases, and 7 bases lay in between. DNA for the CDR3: TGTGCCTGGAGTGTTGGGCAGTACAATGAGCAGTTCTTC. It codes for CAWSVGQYNEQFF.

The CDR3 spells CASSVGSAPDTQYF. CDR3 sequence (DNA): TGTGCCAGCAGCGTAGGTAGTGCCCCAGATACGCAGTATTTT. V and J are TRBV9 and TRBJ2-3; no reliable D call. Trimming took off 0 bases at V and 4 bases at J, with 9 bases between the two ends. From germline, CDR1 is SGDLS and CDR2 YYNGEE. The CDR3 length is 14 residues.